The sequence of this TCR beta chain was determined in a study of blood T cell repertoires in COVID-19. Background on the study: PBMCs, B-cell-depleted T cells, or T cells provided the cDNA or gDNA that made up the material.

In the source study's methods: Amplification with reference gene primers provided the estimates of nucleated cell counts. The assay was immunoSEQ multiplex PCR, and TCRdb's table has in-frame clones only and misses some. The D gene and trimming were derived from the DNA, and the V and J assignments and clone size from that table. The sample yields some 330,000 clones, roughly nine tenths seen once. The CDR3 is 17 residues long. Unmatched junction bases numbered 14, after V lost 5 bases and J lost 5 bases. Germline V gene sequence: CDR1 SGHAT, CDR2 FQNNGV. The chain carries TRBV11-2 and TRBJ2-3; 9 bases agree with TRBD2. This clonotype originated in a woman in her thirties who had recovered from COVID-19. The specimen sequenced was PBMCs or T cells enriched from blood (not recorded which). As DNA, the CDR3 is TGTGCCAGCAGCCAGCGGGGTAGCGGGAGAGACAGAGATACGCAGTATTTT. Encoded protein: CASSQRGSGRDRDTQYF.